This T cell receptor (beta chain) stems from a study of blood T cell repertoires in COVID-19. Study at large: Acute and convalescent COVID-19 specimens originated in the United States, Italy and Spain.

Study processing details: Amplification from reference gene primers served as the basis for estimated nucleated cell counts. Clones were sequenced by immunoSEQ multiplex PCR, and TCRdb holds only the in-frame ones, with some missing. V and J calls and clone size are those listed in that table; D and trimming were worked out from the DNA. This table holds approximately 79,000 clones, around 89% found once. The CDR3 loop spans 14 amino acids. Germline V gene lookup returns CDR1 MNHNS and CDR2 SASEGT. V shed 3 bases, J shed 6 bases, and the junction held 6 bases outside the gene matches. This chain uses TRBV6-1 with TRBJ2-7; 9 bases fit TRBD1. The material sequenced was peripheral blood. This clonotype was sampled from a man in his sixties with acute or convalescent COVID-19. CDR3: CASSDRDRVGEQYF. In DNA form, the CDR3 reads TGTGCCAGCAGTGACCGGGACAGGGTCGGCGAGCAGTACTTC.